Shown below are 8 T cell receptor beta chains from a single sample sequenced in a study of blood T cell repertoires in COVID-19 (TCRdb year 2020). Library preparation was by the immunoSEQ multiplex PCR assay. As stored in TCRdb, this immuneACCESS dataset retains in-frame rearrangements with V and J assigned. A fraction of the clones does not appear; measured against another copy, unresolved V genes explain less than half of the discrepancy, and the remainder lacks a known reason. The sample table records roughly 250,000 clones; 84% of these occur just once. The ten biggest clones cover around 4.4% of the sample. Sequencing was done on a sample of peripheral blood. The receptor set was obtained from a man aged 50-60 years with active or convalescent COVID-19.

This clone was counted between two and nine times. This rearrangement joins TRBV19 to TRBJ2-7; 14 positions agree with TRBD2. V was pared by 10 bases and J by 2 bases, with 16 bases of the junction left unmatched. This CDR3 is built from 18 residues. The germline CDR1 and CDR2 sequences are LNHDA and SQIVND (reference sequence). CDR3 coding DNA: TGTGCCACTACCCAGGTGGGACTAGCGGGGGATCCCCCCTACGAGCAGTACTTC. Protein sequence: CATTQVGLAGDPPYEQYF.

This clone occurred once. The chain has TRBV3-1 (or the pseudogene TRBV3-2) and TRBJ2-4, with 8 nucleotides matching TRBD2. This CDR3 is built from 20 residues. J was trimmed by 0 bases and V by 0 bases; bases with no gene match: 13. Germline values: CDR1 LGHDT, CDR2 YNNKEL (reference sequence). The CDR3, as DNA: TGTGCCAGCAGCCAAGACCCTAGCGGGTACGAAATACTAGCCAAAAACATTCAGTACTTC. It is translated as CASSQDPSGYEILAKNIQYF.

This chain links TRBV3-1 (or the pseudogene TRBV3-2) with TRBJ1-1, with TRBD1 identical over 8 bases. CDR3 size: 15 residues. Germline CDR1 LGHDT, CDR2 YNNKEL (reference sequence). Unmatched junction bases numbered 9, after V lost 3 bases and J lost 6 bases. The CDR3: CASSQVNRGYSEAFF. The DNA of the CDR3 is TGTGCCAGCAGCCAGGTAAACAGGGGGTATTCTGAAGCTTTCTTT.

This chain connects TRBV3-1 (or the pseudogene TRBV3-2) to TRBJ2-2; 7 nucleotides agree with TRBD1. Germline V gene data show CDR1 as LGHDT and CDR2 as YNNKEL (reference sequence). With V trimmed by 4 bases and J by 5 bases, 7 bases remained unmatched. CDR3 length equals 15 residues. CDR3 amino acids: CASSRPTGQTGELFF. The CDR3 DNA reads as TGTGCCAGCAGCCGACCGACAGGGCAAACCGGGGAGCTGTTTTTT.

The CDR3 DNA reads TGTGCCAGCAGTTACGGGCAGGGGGCAGGGAATGAGCAGTTCTTC. Translation gives CASSYGQGAGNEQFF. The chain employs TRBV6-2 or TRBV6-3 and TRBJ2-1; 8 nucleotides agree with TRBD1. With V trimmed by 2 bases and J by 7 bases, 7 bases remained unmatched. Germline V gives CDR1 MNHEY, CDR2 SVGEGT. This CDR3 contains 15 residues.

The chain recombines TRBV7-9 with TRBJ1-5, with TRBD1 matching over 8 bases. V lost 4 bases, J lost 5 bases, and 4 bases stayed unmatched. Per germline, CDR1 SEHNR and CDR2 FQNEAQ (reference sequence). CDR3 size: 14 residues. CDR3 loop: CASSWTGMDQPQHF. The CDR3 region has the DNA TGTGCCAGCAGCTGGACAGGGATGGATCAGCCCCAGCATTTT.

The rearrangement uses TRBV9 and TRBJ2-3; 8 bases fit TRBD2. The CDR3 has 15 amino acids. Germline loops: CDR1 SGDLS, CDR2 YYNGEE. V shed 2 bases and J 4 bases; nucleotides not matched to a gene: 6. The CDR3 protein is CASSVGGGIADTQYF. CDR3 bases: TGTGCCAGCAGCGTGGGCGGGGGGATCGCAGATACGCAGTATTTT.

V usage is TRBV7-9 and J usage is TRBJ2-3; 8 bases agree with TRBD1. The CDR3 spans 15 residues. Per the germline V gene, CDR1 is SEHNR and CDR2 is FQNEAQ (reference sequence). V gave up 0 bases and J gave up 2 bases; unmatched junction bases: 1. The CDR3 region is CASSLARGPTDTQYF. In nucleotides, the CDR3 is TGTGCCAGCAGCTTAGCCAGGGGGCCCACAGATACGCAGTATTTT.